The table lists the clone carrying this TCR beta chain with a few counts. Generated by immunoSEQ multiplex PCR, the TCRdb table keeps only in-frame clones and is missing some. The data show some 70,000 clones, roughly nine tenths seen once. This specimen belongs to a study of technical replicates of blood from four donors. The CDR3 length is 19 residues. Germline V gene lookup returns CDR1 SGHKS and CDR2 YYEKEE (reference sequence). Unmatched junction bases numbered 12, after V lost 1 base and J lost 2 bases. The sequence came from a human donor in good health. Some clones in this sample may be carry-over from other donors' samples. Sequencing was performed on PBMCs. This chain links TRBV5-5 with TRBJ2-5, with 12 bases identical to TRBD2. CDR3 region: CASSLLVSLAGGRQETQYF. The CDR3 DNA is TGTGCCAGCAGCTTGCTGGTCTCCCTAGCGGGGGGGCGGCAAGAGACCCAGTACTTC.